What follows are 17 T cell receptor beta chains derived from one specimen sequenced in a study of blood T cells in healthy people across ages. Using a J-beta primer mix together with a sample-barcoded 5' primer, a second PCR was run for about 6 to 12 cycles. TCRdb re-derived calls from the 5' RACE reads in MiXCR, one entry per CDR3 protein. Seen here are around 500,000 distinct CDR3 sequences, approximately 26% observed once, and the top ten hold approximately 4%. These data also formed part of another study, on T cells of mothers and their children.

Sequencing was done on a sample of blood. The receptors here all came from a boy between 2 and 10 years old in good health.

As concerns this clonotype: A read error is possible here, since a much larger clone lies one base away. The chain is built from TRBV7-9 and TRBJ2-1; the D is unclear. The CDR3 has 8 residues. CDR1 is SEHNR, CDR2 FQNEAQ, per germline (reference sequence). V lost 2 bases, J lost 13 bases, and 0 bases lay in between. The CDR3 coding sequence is TGTGCCAGCAGCTTACAGTTCTTC. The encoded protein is CASSLQFF.

The CDR3 here is CASSPPTSELRELFF. DNA for the CDR3: TGTGCCAGCTCACCACCAACTAGCGAACTCCGGGAGCTGTTTTTT. The chain recombines TRBV18 with TRBJ2-2; TRBD2 matches 7 bases. The J segment lost 9 bases and the V segment lost 0 bases, leaving 7 bases of the junction unmatched. CDR3 length equals 15 residues. Germline loops: CDR1 KGHSH, CDR2 LQKENI.

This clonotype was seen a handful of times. CDR3 residues: CASTRANNSPLHF. DNA of the CDR3: TGTGCCAGCACCCGGGCTAATAATTCACCCCTCCACTTT. The chain uses TRBV7-9 and TRBJ1-6, with D unresolved. CDR1 is SEHNR, CDR2 FQNEAQ, per germline (reference sequence). The CDR3 consists of 13 residues. V lost 7 bases, J lost 5 bases, and 9 bases lay in between.

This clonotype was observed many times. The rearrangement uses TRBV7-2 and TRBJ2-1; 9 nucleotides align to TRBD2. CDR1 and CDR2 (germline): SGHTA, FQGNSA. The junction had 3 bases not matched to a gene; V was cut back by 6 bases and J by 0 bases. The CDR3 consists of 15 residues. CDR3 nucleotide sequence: TGTGCCAGCAGTCCGCGGGGGGGCTCCTACAATGAGCAGTTCTTC. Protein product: CASSPRGGSYNEQFF.

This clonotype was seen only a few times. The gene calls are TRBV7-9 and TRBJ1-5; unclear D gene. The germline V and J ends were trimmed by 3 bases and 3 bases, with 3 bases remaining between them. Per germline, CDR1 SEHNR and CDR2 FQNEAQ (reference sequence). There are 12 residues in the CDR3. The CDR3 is CASSFNNQPQHF. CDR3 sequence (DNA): TGTGCCAGCAGCTTTAACAATCAGCCCCAGCATTTT.

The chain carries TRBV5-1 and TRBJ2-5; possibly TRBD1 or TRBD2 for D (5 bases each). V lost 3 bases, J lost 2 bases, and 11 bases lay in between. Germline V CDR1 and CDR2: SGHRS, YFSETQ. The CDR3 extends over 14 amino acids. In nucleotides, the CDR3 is TGCGCCAGCAGCTGGGACGGGGCTCAAGAGACCCAGTACTTC. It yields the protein CASSWDGAQETQYF. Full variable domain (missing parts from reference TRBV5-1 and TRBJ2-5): KAGVTQTPRYLIKTRGQQVTLSCSPISGHRSVSWYQQTPGQGLQFLFEYFSETQRNKGNFPGRFSGRQFSNSRSEMNVSTLELGDSALYLCASSWDGAQETQYFGPGTRLLVL.

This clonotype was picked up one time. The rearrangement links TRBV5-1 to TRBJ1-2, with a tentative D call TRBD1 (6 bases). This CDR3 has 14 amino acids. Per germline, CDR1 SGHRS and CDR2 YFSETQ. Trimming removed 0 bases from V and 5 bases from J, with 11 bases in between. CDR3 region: CASSLAQGLYGYTF. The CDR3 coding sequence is TGCGCCAGCAGCTTGGCCCAGGGGCTATATGGCTACACCTTC.

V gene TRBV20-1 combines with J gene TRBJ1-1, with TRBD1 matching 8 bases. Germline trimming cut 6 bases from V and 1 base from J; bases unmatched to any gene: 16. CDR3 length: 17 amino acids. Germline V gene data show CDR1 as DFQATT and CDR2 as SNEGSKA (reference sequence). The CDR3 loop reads CSADFWDRKDPNTEAFF. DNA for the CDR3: TGCAGTGCCGATTTTTGGGACAGGAAAGACCCGAACACTGAAGCTTTCTTT.

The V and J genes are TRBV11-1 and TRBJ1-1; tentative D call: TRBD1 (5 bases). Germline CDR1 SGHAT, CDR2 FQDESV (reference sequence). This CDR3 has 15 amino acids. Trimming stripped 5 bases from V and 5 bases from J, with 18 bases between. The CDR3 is CASSGIGAAWTEAFF. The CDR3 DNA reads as TGTGCCAGCAGCGGAATCGGGGCCGCCTGGACTGAAGCTTTCTTT.

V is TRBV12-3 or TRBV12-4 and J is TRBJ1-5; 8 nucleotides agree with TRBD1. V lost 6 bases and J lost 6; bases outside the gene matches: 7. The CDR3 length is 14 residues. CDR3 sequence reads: CASRPRGTGQPQHF. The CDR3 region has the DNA TGTGCCAGCAGACCCCGGGGGACAGGTCAGCCCCAGCATTTT.

CDR3: CASSVVDTPRELFF. As DNA, the CDR3 is TGTGCCAGCAGCGTAGTGGACACCCCCCGGGAGCTGTTTTTT. The chain is built from TRBV9 and TRBJ2-2; weak D call: TRBD1 (5 bases). Trimming took 0 bases from V and 9 from J, leaving 12 bases between them. CDR1 SGDLS and CDR2 YYNGEE come from the germline V gene. The CDR3 has 14 amino acids.

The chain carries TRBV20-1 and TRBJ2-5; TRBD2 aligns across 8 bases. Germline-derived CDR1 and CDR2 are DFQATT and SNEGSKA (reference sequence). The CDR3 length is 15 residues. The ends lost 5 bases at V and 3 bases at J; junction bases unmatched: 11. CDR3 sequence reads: CSARVAGKWEETQYF. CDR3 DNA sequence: TGCAGTGCTCGAGTAGCGGGGAAATGGGAAGAGACCCAGTACTTC.

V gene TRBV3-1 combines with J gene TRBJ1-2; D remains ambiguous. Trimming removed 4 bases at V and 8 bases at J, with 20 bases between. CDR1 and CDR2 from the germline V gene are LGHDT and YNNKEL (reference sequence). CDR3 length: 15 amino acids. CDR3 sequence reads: CASSPTAGWEEGYTF. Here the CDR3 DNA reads TGTGCCAGCAGCCCTACCGCGGGTTGGGAAGAGGGCTACACCTTC.

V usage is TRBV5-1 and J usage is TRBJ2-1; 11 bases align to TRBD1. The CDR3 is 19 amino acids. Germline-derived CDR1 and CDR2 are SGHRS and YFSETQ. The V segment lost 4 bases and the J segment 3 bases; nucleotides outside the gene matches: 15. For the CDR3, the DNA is TGCGCCAGCAGCCCAGGACAGGGGGCAGGTAGCGGAGGCTACAATGAGCAGTTCTTC. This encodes CASSPGQGAGSGGYNEQFF.

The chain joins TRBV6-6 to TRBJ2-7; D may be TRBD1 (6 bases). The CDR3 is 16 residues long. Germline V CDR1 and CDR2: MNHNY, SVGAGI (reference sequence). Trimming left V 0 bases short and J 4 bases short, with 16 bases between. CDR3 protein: CASSYSKGRGTYEQYF. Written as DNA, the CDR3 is TGTGCCAGCAGTTACTCGAAGGGCAGGGGAACGTACGAGCAGTACTTC.

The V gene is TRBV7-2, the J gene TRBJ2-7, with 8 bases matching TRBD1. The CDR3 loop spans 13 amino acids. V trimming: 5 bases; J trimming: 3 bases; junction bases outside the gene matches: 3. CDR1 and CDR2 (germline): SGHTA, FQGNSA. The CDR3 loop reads CASSRDRNYEQYF. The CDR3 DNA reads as TGTGCCAGCAGCCGGGACAGGAACTACGAGCAGTACTTC. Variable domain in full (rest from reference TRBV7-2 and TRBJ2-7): GAGVSQSPSNKVTEKGKDVELRCDPISGHTALYWYRQSLGQGLEFLIYFQGNSAPDKSGLPSDRFSAERTGGSVSTLTIQRTQQEDSAVYLCASSRDRNYEQYFGPGTRLTVT.

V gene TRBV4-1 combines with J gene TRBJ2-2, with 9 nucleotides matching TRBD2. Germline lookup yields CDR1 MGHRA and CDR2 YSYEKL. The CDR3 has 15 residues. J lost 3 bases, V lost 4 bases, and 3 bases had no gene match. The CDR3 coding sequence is TGCGCCAGCAGCCCTAGCGGGACCTACACCGGGGAGCTGTTTTTT. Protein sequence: CASSPSGTYTGELFF.